These 29 T cell receptor beta chains were sequenced from one sample in a study of shared T cell receptors in the human thymus. The assay was immunoSEQ multiplex PCR, and TCRdb's table has in-frame clones only and misses some. The sample records hundreds of thousands of clones, approximately 89% being singletons. The sample also formed part of further work on human thymus T cells.

Sequenced sample: thymocytes. The receptor source for this set is a boy less than two years old with a congenital heart defect.

On this clone itself: An end of the junction differs from the germline gene, which may be a read error. Distinct nucleotide sequences in the sample also encode this CDR3. The chain carries TRBV7-9 and TRBJ1-6; TRBD1 aligns across 9 bases. The CDR3 is 18 amino acids. CDR1 SEHNR and CDR2 FQNEAQ come from the germline V gene (reference sequence). CDR3 sequence reads: CASSPFPGTGSENSPLHF. In DNA, the CDR3 is TGTGCCAGCAGCCCATTCCCCGGGACAGGGTCCGAGAATTCCCCCCTCCACTTT.

The chain couples TRBV19 to TRBJ1-4; TRBD1 agrees at 10 bases. V gave up 5 bases and J gave up 4 bases; unmatched junction bases: 7. This CDR3 region has 16 residues. Germline values: CDR1 LNHDA, CDR2 SQIVND (reference sequence). This CDR3 reads CASSPRGQGSNEKLFF. In DNA form, the CDR3 reads TGTGCCAGTAGTCCCCGGGGACAGGGGAGTAATGAAAAACTGTTTTTT.

The chain joins TRBV7-7 to TRBJ1-4; 12 bases align to TRBD1. The V segment lost 5 bases and the J segment 7 bases; nucleotides outside the gene matches: 11. The CDR3 runs to 17 residues. Germline V gives CDR1 SSHAT, CDR2 FNYEAQ (reference sequence). In DNA form, the CDR3 reads TGTGCCAGCAGCCTCATCCGGGACAGGGGGCCGAGTGAAAAACTGTTTTTT. It yields the protein CASSLIRDRGPSEKLFF.

This rearrangement joins TRBV6-1 to TRBJ2-1; 10 nucleotides align to TRBD1. From germline, CDR1 is MNHNS and CDR2 SASEGT. Unmatched junction bases numbered 11, after V lost 4 bases and J lost 14 bases. This CDR3 is built from 14 residues. The CDR3 protein is CASSGTKGQGEKFF. The DNA of the CDR3 is TGTGCCAGCAGTGGAACTAAAGGACAGGGGGAGAAGTTCTTC.

J is TRBJ2-1 and V is TRBV29-1; 10 positions agree with TRBD2. The CDR3 length is 17 residues. V lost 8 bases and J lost 6; bases outside the gene matches: 19. Germline-derived CDR1 and CDR2 are SQVTM and ANQGSEA. The CDR3 DNA follows: TGCAGCCATCCGGCACCCGGGGTAGCGGGGGGTAGCAATGAGCAGTTCTTC. This translates into CSHPAPGVAGGSNEQFF.

The chain couples TRBV7-6 to TRBJ2-2; a possible D gene is TRBD2 (5 bases). The CDR3 is made up of 17 amino acids. Trimming shortened V by 5 bases and J by 6 bases, and 22 bases separated the two germline ends. The V gene's germline CDR1 is SGHVS and CDR2 FNYEAQ. The CDR3 spells CASSRRTLIPLPGELFF. The DNA of the CDR3 is TGTGCCAGCAGCCGAAGGACTCTCATTCCATTGCCCGGGGAGCTGTTTTTT.

The chain recombines TRBV14 with TRBJ2-7, with a weak D call TRBD2 (5 bases). This CDR3 comprises 16 residues. In germline, CDR1 is SGHDN, CDR2 FVKESK. V was shortened by 4 bases and J by 0 bases, with 16 bases between the two germline ends. The CDR3 DNA is TGTGCCAGCAGCCCCCGAGCCAGCGGAGGCTCCTACGAGCAGTACTTC. Its translation: CASSPRASGGSYEQYF.

The chain combines TRBV7-7 with TRBJ2-1; D uncertain. The CDR3 has 16 residues. Deletions cut 5 bases from V and 0 bases from J, with 14 bases between. Germline CDR1 and CDR2: SSHAT and FNYEAQ (reference sequence). The CDR3 DNA follows: TGTGCCAGCAGCCCTAGTGCCGCAGCCTCCTACAATGAGCAGTTCTTC. This codes for CASSPSAAASYNEQFF.

This clone showed up just a few times. The chain recombines TRBV27 with TRBJ1-1; TRBD1 is a possible D gene (6 bases). Germline assignment: CDR1 MNHEY and CDR2 SMNVEV (reference sequence). V was cut by 5 bases and J by 1 base, with 17 bases left in between. This CDR3 comprises 16 residues. CDR3 sequence: CASSPRSGDGNTEAFF. The DNA for the CDR3 is TGTGCCAGCAGTCCCAGGTCAGGGGACGGGAACACTGAAGCTTTCTTT.

In DNA, the CDR3 is TGTGCCAGCAGTTTCGCGGGGACTGCCAACTACAATGAGCAGTTCTTC. Amino acids: CASSFAGTANYNEQFF. The chain employs TRBV27 and TRBJ2-1; possible D gene TRBD2, 6 bases. Trimming cost V 3 bases and J 3 bases, with 15 bases left between them. Germline-derived CDR1 and CDR2 are MNHEY and SMNVEV (reference sequence). CDR3 length: 16 residues.

This chain joins TRBV5-4 and TRBJ1-6, with D possibly matching TRBD1 (6 bases). The CDR3 sequence is 18 residues long. Germline V CDR1 and CDR2: SGHNT, YYREEE (reference sequence). Between the trimmed V and J ends, which lost 2 bases and 7 bases, there was a span of 22 bases. The CDR3 coding sequence is TGTGCCAGCAGCTTCGCTCGTTCTAGAGGGGGGGGAAATTCACCCCTCCACTTT. Amino acid sequence: CASSFARSRGGGNSPLHF.

V and J are TRBV9 and TRBJ2-3; 8 bases match TRBD2. From germline, CDR1 is SGDLS and CDR2 YYNGEE. V was pared by 0 bases and J by 1 base, with 4 bases of the junction left unmatched. The CDR3 runs to 16 residues. The DNA of the CDR3 is TGTGCCAGCAGCGTAGGGGTGCGGGGGGGCACAGATACGCAGTATTTT. Its translation is CASSVGVRGGTDTQYF.

V and J are TRBV5-5 and TRBJ1-4, with unresolved D. The V end lost 3 bases, the J end lost 0 bases, and 6 bases lay between the germline ends. The CDR3 covers 14 residues. The germline gives CDR1 SGHKS, CDR2 YYEKEE (reference sequence). The CDR3, as DNA: TGTGCCAGCAGCTCGGGATCAACTAATGAAAAACTGTTTTTT. Its protein product is CASSSGSTNEKLFF.

The V and J genes are TRBV10-3 and TRBJ1-1; weak D call: TRBD1 (6 bases). Germline CDR1 reads ENHRY; CDR2 reads SYGVKD. The CDR3 loop spans 11 amino acids. Trimming took 8 bases from V and 7 from J, leaving 11 bases between them. CDR3 in DNA: TGTGCCATCCAGGGGAACGGTGAAGCTTTCTTT. Protein product: CAIQGNGEAFF.

With regard to this clone: Different DNA sequences within this sample yield the same CDR3. This chain links TRBV19 with TRBJ2-1; a possible D gene is TRBD1 (6 bases). Germline-derived CDR1 and CDR2 are LNHDA and SQIVND (reference sequence). This CDR3 spans 13 amino acids. V dropped 3 bases and J dropped 4 bases, with 7 bases sitting between them. The CDR3 region is CASSIGQYNEQFF. CDR3 in DNA: TGTGCCAGTAGTATTGGACAGTACAATGAGCAGTTCTTC.

This rearrangement joins TRBV19 to TRBJ2-1; 7 bases are a match to TRBD2. V trimming: 3 bases; J trimming: 8 bases; junction bases outside the gene matches: 4. The CDR3 spans 13 residues. Germline V lookup: CDR1 LNHDA, CDR2 SQIVND (reference sequence). CDR3 sequence: CASSIRGRDEQFF. CDR3 nucleotides: TGTGCCAGTAGTATTCGAGGGAGGGATGAGCAGTTCTTC.

The J gene is TRBJ2-1, the V gene TRBV20-1; the match to TRBD2 covers 10 bases. The CDR3 is 10 residues long. Germline loops: CDR1 DFQATT, CDR2 SNEGSKA (reference sequence). The CDR3 loop reads CRSLAGGKFF. CDR3 in DNA: TGCAGATCCTTAGCGGGAGGTAAGTTCTTC.

The rearrangement joins TRBV10-3 to TRBJ1-2; no clear D. Per the germline V gene, CDR1 is ENHRY and CDR2 is SYGVKD. The CDR3 spans 16 residues. V was cut by 0 bases and J by 4 bases, with 15 bases left in between. In DNA form, the CDR3 reads TGTGCCATCAGTGAGTCGACGAGTTCGCGCGGCTATGGCTACACCTTC. Amino acids: CAISESTSSRGYGYTF.

The chain carries TRBV6-5 and TRBJ2-1, with D unclear. Trimming stripped 6 bases from V and 0 bases from J, with 9 bases between. Germline V gene lookup returns CDR1 MNHEY and CDR2 SVGAGI. The CDR3 has 14 residues. The CDR3 reads CASSGLISYNEQFF. CDR3 DNA: TGTGCCAGCAGCGGGTTGATCTCCTACAATGAGCAGTTCTTC.

The chain uses TRBV5-6 and TRBJ2-7; a possible D gene is TRBD2 (5 bases). CDR1 is SGHDT and CDR2 is YYEEEE in the germline V gene. Trimming took 2 bases from V and 3 from J, leaving 12 bases between them. This CDR3 is 14 amino acids long. The CDR3 nucleotides are TGTGCCAGCAGCTTAGGGAGTACGGACTACGAGCAGTACTTC. The encoded protein is CASSLGSTDYEQYF.

This clone has just one count. The V gene is TRBV7-9, the J gene TRBJ2-7; TRBD1 aligns across 8 bases. The CDR3 has 13 amino acids. Looked up from germline, CDR1 is SEHNR and CDR2 is FQNEAQ (reference sequence). Losses at the gene ends were 5 bases for V and 6 bases for J; bases not matched to a gene: 6. CDR3 region: CASSTDRGSEQYF. DNA for the CDR3: TGTGCCAGCAGCACAGACAGGGGCAGCGAGCAGTACTTC. The whole variable domain, filled in from reference TRBV7-9 and TRBJ2-7, reads DTGVSQNPRHKITKRGQNVTFRCDPISEHNRLYWYRQTLGQGPEFLTYFQNEAQLEKSRLLSDRFSAERPKGSFSTLEIQRTEQGDSAMYLCASSTDRGSEQYFGPGTRLTVT.

The chain employs TRBV21-1 and TRBJ2-3; TRBD1, the table's D call, lacks a check against the DNA. TRBV21-1 is deemed a pseudogene. This CDR3 is 14 amino acids long. CDR3 bases: TGTGCCAGCAGCTACAACCTCAGGGAAGACGCGCAGTATTTT. Translation gives CASSYNLREDAQYF.

This rearrangement joins TRBV14 to TRBJ1-6; D gene ambiguous. Germline V gene data show CDR1 as SGHDN and CDR2 as FVKESK. V gave up 0 bases and J gave up 0 bases, with 9 bases separating them. The length of the CDR3 is 17 residues. CDR3 residues: CASSQDEGSSYNSPLHF. For the CDR3, the DNA is TGTGCCAGCAGCCAAGATGAGGGAAGCTCCTATAATTCACCCCTCCACTTT.

The chain employs TRBV5-1 and TRBJ2-7; no firm D call. V lost 0 bases and J 6 bases, leaving 13 bases between the germline ends. The CDR3 contains 14 residues. CDR1 and CDR2 from the germline V gene are SGHRS and YFSETQ. Here the CDR3 DNA reads TGCGCCAGCAGCTTGGCCACCCTAACTGGCGAGCAGTACTTC. It yields the protein CASSLATLTGEQYF.

The chain is built from TRBV7-6 and TRBJ2-1; TRBD2 matches 14 bases. This CDR3 has 15 amino acids. Germline trimming cut 5 bases from V and 5 bases from J; bases unmatched to any gene: 2. Germline-derived CDR1 and CDR2 are SGHVS and FNYEAQ. The CDR3, as DNA: TGTGCCAGCAGCCAGACTAGCGGGGGGGACAATGAGCAGTTCTTC. Translating it yields CASSQTSGGDNEQFF. Looking up the rest from reference TRBV7-6 and TRBJ2-1 gives the full variable domain: GAGVSQSPRYKVTKRGQDVALRCDPISGHVSLYWYRQALGQGPEFLTYFNYEAQQDKSGLPNDRFSAERPEGSISTLTIQRTEQRDSAMYRCASSQTSGGDNEQFFGPGTRLTVL.

The chain links TRBV19 to TRBJ1-6; D is possibly TRBD1 (5 bases). The V end lost 3 bases, the J end lost 3 bases, and 18 bases lay between the germline ends. CDR3 size: 18 residues. Looked up from germline, CDR1 is LNHDA and CDR2 is SQIVND (reference sequence). This CDR3 reads CASSIHQNGGDYNSPLHF. CDR3 coding DNA: TGTGCCAGTAGTATTCATCAGAATGGGGGGGACTATAATTCACCCCTCCACTTT.

This clone is a singleton in its sample. The chain uses TRBV4-2 and TRBJ1-2, with 8 bases fitting TRBD1. This CDR3 contains 15 residues. V lost 1 base and J lost 7; bases outside the gene matches: 8. Germline values: CDR1 LGHNA, CDR2 YNFKEQ. CDR3 sequence (DNA): TGTGCCAGCAGCCAAGGGGGCACAGGGGGTTCTGGCTACACCTTC. Protein: CASSQGGTGGSGYTF.

CDR3: CASSLSGRRYEQYF. CDR3 nucleotides: TGTGCCAGCAGTCTTAGCGGGAGAAGGTACGAGCAGTACTTC. The chain employs TRBV6-5 and TRBJ2-7, with 9 bases aligning to TRBD2. Trimming at V came to 5 bases and at J to 4 bases, leaving 6 bases not matched to a gene. The CDR3 extends over 14 amino acids. Germline CDR1 MNHEY, CDR2 SVGAGI.

The chain couples TRBV29-1 to TRBJ2-7; TRBD1 agrees at 8 bases. The CDR3 has 14 residues. The V and J ends lost 6 bases and 5 bases, in that order; junction bases with no gene match: 12. Germline loops: CDR1 SQVTM, CDR2 ANQGSEA. The CDR3 loop reads CSVSLPDRVDEQYF. Here the CDR3 DNA reads TGCAGCGTAAGCCTTCCGGACAGGGTAGACGAGCAGTACTTC.